A selection of T cell receptor beta chains follows, all from one sample in a study of technical replicates of blood from a handful of donors. Produced via immunoSEQ multiplex PCR; TCRdb's table is partial and in-frame only. The sample has around 97,000 clones; about 94% are singletons. Material for sequencing was T cells isolated from PBMCs. The receptors originated from a human donor in good health. Each CDR3 is given with its conserved first and last residue. Fields, in order: clone size, V gene, J gene, D gene, CDR3 DNA, CDR3 protein. The D gene is left open where the match is weak. Some rows mark clone size as missing; the rest say once, few, many or name a class of expanded clone.

clone size: NA; V gene: TRBV29-1; J gene: TRBJ2-7; D gene: NA; CDR3 DNA: TGCAGCGTTGCGCCTCATAGCTACGAGCAGTACTTC; CDR3 protein: CSVAPHSYEQYF
clone size: NA; V gene: TRBV4-3; J gene: TRBJ2-3; D gene: NA; CDR3 DNA: TGCGCCAGCAGCTTTTCTAGCATTTCGGGAGATACGCAGTATTTT; CDR3 protein: CASSFSSISGDTQYF
clone size: NA; V gene: TRBV4-3; J gene: TRBJ2-1; D gene: NA; CDR3 DNA: TGCGCCAGCAGCCAAGATCTTCAGGGATATGAGCAGTTCTTC; CDR3 protein: CASSQDLQGYEQFF
clone size: few; V gene: TRBV9; J gene: TRBJ1-1; D gene: NA; CDR3 DNA: TGTGCCAGCAGCGTAGGACAGACTGAAGCTTTCTTT; CDR3 protein: CASSVGQTEAFF
clone size: NA; V gene: TRBV18; J gene: TRBJ1-1; D gene: TRBD1; CDR3 DNA: TGTGCCAGCTCACCAGGACAGGGGACCTTGAACACTGAAGCTTTCTTT; CDR3 protein: CASSPGQGTLNTEAFF
clone size: NA; V gene: TRBV11-2; J gene: TRBJ1-2; D gene: TRBD1; CDR3 DNA: TGTGCCAGCAGCTTAGGGACAGGGTCCCGCGGCTACACCTTC; CDR3 protein: CASSLGTGSRGYTF
clone size: once; V gene: TRBV4-1; J gene: TRBJ2-5; D gene: TRBD1; CDR3 DNA: TGCGCCAGCAGCCTTAGGACAGGGGCCCAAGAGACCCAGTACTTC; CDR3 protein: CASSLRTGAQETQYF
clone size: NA; V gene: TRBV28; J gene: TRBJ1-2; D gene: NA; CDR3 DNA: TGTGCCAGCAGTTCCCAAGGGGGGGAACTATATGGCTACACCTTC; CDR3 protein: CASSSQGGELYGYTF
clone size: NA; V gene: TRBV4-2; J gene: TRBJ2-1; D gene: TRBD2; CDR3 DNA: TGTGCCAGCAGCCAAGTTAGCGGGGGGGGGCCAGAGCAGTTCTTC; CDR3 protein: CASSQVSGGGPEQFF
clone size: NA; V gene: TRBV9; J gene: TRBJ1-3; D gene: TRBD1; CDR3 DNA: TGTGCCAGCAGCCCCCAGGGGGGTATCTCTGGAAACACCATATATTTT; CDR3 protein: CASSPQGGISGNTIYF
clone size: once; V gene: TRBV6-5; J gene: TRBJ1-5; D gene: TRBD1; CDR3 DNA: TGTGCCAGCAGTCCAAGACAGGGAAATCAGCCCCAGCATTTT; CDR3 protein: CASSPRQGNQPQHF
clone size: NA; V gene: TRBV14; J gene: TRBJ2-3; D gene: NA; CDR3 DNA: TGTGCCAGCAGCCAAGATCTCCTAAGCACAGATACGCAGTATTTT; CDR3 protein: CASSQDLLSTDTQYF
clone size: NA; V gene: TRBV7-9; J gene: TRBJ2-7; D gene: TRBD2; CDR3 DNA: TGTGCCAGCAGCTTACCGGGACTAGTAGTAGTGCAGTACTTC; CDR3 protein: CASSLPGLVVVQYF
clone size: NA; V gene: TRBV7-2; J gene: TRBJ2-6; D gene: NA; CDR3 DNA: TGTGCCAGCAGCTTACCTATTTACTCTGGGGCCAACGTCCTGACTTTC; CDR3 protein: CASSLPIYSGANVLTF
clone size: NA; V gene: TRBV19; J gene: TRBJ2-1; D gene: NA; CDR3 DNA: TGTGCCAGTAGTATAGATCCCTCGGGGTGGGAGTTCTTC; CDR3 protein: CASSIDPSGWEFF
clone size: NA; V gene: TRBV28; J gene: TRBJ2-2; D gene: NA; CDR3 DNA: TGTGCCAGCAGTTTCCTGGGGGCGGTGAACACCGGGGAGCTGTTTTTT; CDR3 protein: CASSFLGAVNTGELFF
clone size: NA; V gene: TRBV11-1; J gene: TRBJ2-3; D gene: TRBD2; CDR3 DNA: TGTGCCAGCAGCTGGACTAGCGCTAGCACAGATACGCAGTATTTT; CDR3 protein: CASSWTSASTDTQYF
clone size: NA; V gene: TRBV19; J gene: TRBJ1-2; D gene: NA; CDR3 DNA: TGTGCCAGTAGTGTTGGGACTGAGAATGGCTACACCTTC; CDR3 protein: CASSVGTENGYTF
clone size: NA; V gene: TRBV19; J gene: TRBJ1-1; D gene: NA; CDR3 DNA: TGTGCCAGTAGTATTTCCAGGGCTCGGATGAACACTGAAGCTTTCTTT; CDR3 protein: CASSISRARMNTEAFF
clone size: NA; V gene: TRBV6-6; J gene: TRBJ1-1; D gene: TRBD1; CDR3 DNA: TGTGCCACCAAACGACAGGGTCGTGTCCCTGAAGCTTTCTTT; CDR3 protein: CATKRQGRVPEAFF
clone size: NA; V gene: TRBV4-3; J gene: TRBJ1-1; D gene: NA; CDR3 DNA: TGCGCCAGCAGCCAGTCCCCTTGGGGGGGAGAGAACACTGAAGCTTTCTTT; CDR3 protein: CASSQSPWGGENTEAFF
clone size: NA; V gene: TRBV4-2; J gene: TRBJ2-2; D gene: TRBD2; CDR3 DNA: TGTGCCAGCAGCCAAGACTCCTCTAGCGGAGAGAACACCGGGGAGCTGTTTTTT; CDR3 protein: CASSQDSSSGENTGELFF
clone size: NA; V gene: TRBV7-2; J gene: TRBJ2-1; D gene: TRBD2; CDR3 DNA: TGTGCCAGCAGCCCACTCCATGGACTAGGAGGCGAGCAGTTCTTC; CDR3 protein: CASSPLHGLGGEQFF
clone size: NA; V gene: TRBV12-5; J gene: TRBJ1-1; D gene: NA; CDR3 DNA: TGTGCTAGTGGGGAAGGGGCCGGGACTGAAGCTTTCTTT; CDR3 protein: CASGEGAGTEAFF
clone size: NA; V gene: TRBV27; J gene: TRBJ1-2; D gene: NA; CDR3 DNA: TGTGCCAGCAGTTTTGACAGAGCTAGTCATGGCTACACCTTC; CDR3 protein: CASSFDRASHGYTF
clone size: NA; V gene: TRBV5-1; J gene: TRBJ1-1; D gene: NA; CDR3 DNA: TGCGCCAGCAGCTTGTGGCAGAACACTGAAGCTTTCTTT; CDR3 protein: CASSLWQNTEAFF
clone size: NA; V gene: TRBV5-4; J gene: TRBJ2-2; D gene: NA; CDR3 DNA: TGTGCCAGCAGCTTGGAGCCTTCCGGGGAGCTGTTTTTT; CDR3 protein: CASSLEPSGELFF
clone size: NA; V gene: TRBV6-1; J gene: TRBJ1-1; D gene: TRBD1; CDR3 DNA: TGTGTCCTAACAGGACAGGGAGCACACACTGAAGCTTTCTTT; CDR3 protein: CVLTGQGAHTEAFF
clone size: NA; V gene: TRBV30; J gene: TRBJ2-1; D gene: TRBD2; CDR3 DNA: TGTGCCTGGAGTGTATTGACTAGCGGGAGAGGTAATGAGCAGTTCTTC; CDR3 protein: CAWSVLTSGRGNEQFF
clone size: NA; V gene: TRBV30; J gene: TRBJ1-5; D gene: TRBD1; CDR3 DNA: TGTGCCTGGGGGGGACAGGGGGGCCATAGCAATCAGCCCCAGCATTTT; CDR3 protein: CAWGGQGGHSNQPQHF
clone size: NA; V gene: TRBV5-8; J gene: TRBJ2-3; D gene: TRBD1; CDR3 DNA: TGTGCCAGCAGCTTGGGGGACAGACAGGGGAAGGGGCAGTATTTT; CDR3 protein: CASSLGDRQGKGQYF
clone size: few; V gene: TRBV29-1; J gene: TRBJ2-4; D gene: NA; CDR3 DNA: TGCAGCGCCGAGACGAGACTAGCCAAAAACATTCAGTACTTC; CDR3 protein: CSAETRLAKNIQYF
clone size: NA; V gene: TRBV7-9; J gene: TRBJ1-3; D gene: NA; CDR3 DNA: TGTGCCAGCAGCTCTACTGGAAACACCATATATTTT; CDR3 protein: CASSSTGNTIYF
clone size: NA; V gene: TRBV28; J gene: TRBJ2-7; D gene: NA; CDR3 DNA: TGTGCCAGCAGTCCCTCCGTACAGGTCGGATACGAGCAGTACTTC; CDR3 protein: CASSPSVQVGYEQYF
clone size: NA; V gene: TRBV5-1; J gene: TRBJ1-1; D gene: NA; CDR3 DNA: TGCGCCAGCAGCTTAGCACAGACGAACACTGAAGCTTTCTTT; CDR3 protein: CASSLAQTNTEAFF
clone size: NA; V gene: TRBV11-3; J gene: TRBJ1-1; D gene: TRBD1; CDR3 DNA: TGTGCCAGCAGCTTAGACGGACAGGGGCTACTGAACACTGAAGCTTTCTTT; CDR3 protein: CASSLDGQGLLNTEAFF
clone size: NA; V gene: TRBV6-5; J gene: TRBJ1-4; D gene: TRBD1; CDR3 DNA: TGTGCCAGCAGTTACGGGACAGCGTTAAATGAAAAACTGTTTTTT; CDR3 protein: CASSYGTALNEKLFF
clone size: NA; V gene: TRBV4-1; J gene: TRBJ2-7; D gene: NA; CDR3 DNA: TGCGCCAGCAGCCATACCACAGGGAAAGAGCAGTACTTC; CDR3 protein: CASSHTTGKEQYF
clone size: NA; V gene: TRBV27; J gene: TRBJ1-5; D gene: NA; CDR3 DNA: TGTGCCAGCAGTTTATCTTCGGGTATCAATCAGCCCCAGCATTTT; CDR3 protein: CASSLSSGINQPQHF
clone size: NA; V gene: TRBV10-3; J gene: TRBJ2-3; D gene: TRBD2; CDR3 DNA: TGTGCCATCAAGCGGGAGGGCACAGATACGCAGTATTTT; CDR3 protein: CAIKREGTDTQYF
clone size: NA; V gene: TRBV6-4; J gene: TRBJ2-2; D gene: TRBD2; CDR3 DNA: TGTGCCAGCAGTGACTCAGCGGGAGACACCGGGGAGCTGTTTTTT; CDR3 protein: CASSDSAGDTGELFF
clone size: NA; V gene: TRBV4-1; J gene: TRBJ2-3; D gene: NA; CDR3 DNA: TGCGCCAGCAGCCAGTCAGGGAGCACAGATACGCAGTATTTT; CDR3 protein: CASSQSGSTDTQYF
clone size: NA; V gene: TRBV4-3; J gene: TRBJ1-3; D gene: TRBD1; CDR3 DNA: TGCGCCAGCAGCTCACAGGGGGCGCTTGGAAACACCATATATTTT; CDR3 protein: CASSSQGALGNTIYF
clone size: NA; V gene: TRBV4-2; J gene: TRBJ2-7; D gene: NA; CDR3 DNA: TGTGCCAGCAGCCAAGACAACAGGGGGGGATACGAGCAGTACTTC; CDR3 protein: CASSQDNRGGYEQYF
clone size: NA; V gene: TRBV5-8; J gene: TRBJ2-3; D gene: NA; CDR3 DNA: TGTGCCAGCAGCCACCTAGGTATTCCAGATACGCAGTATTTT; CDR3 protein: CASSHLGIPDTQYF
clone size: NA; V gene: TRBV4-2; J gene: TRBJ2-3; D gene: TRBD2; CDR3 DNA: TGTGCCAGCAGCCAAGATGGCCTAGCGGGAGGAGATACGCAGTATTTT; CDR3 protein: CASSQDGLAGGDTQYF
clone size: NA; V gene: TRBV30; J gene: TRBJ2-1; D gene: NA; CDR3 DNA: TGTGCCTGGTTGGACAGACCCTACAATGAGCAGTTCTTC; CDR3 protein: CAWLDRPYNEQFF
clone size: NA; V gene: TRBV7-2; J gene: TRBJ1-2; D gene: NA; CDR3 DNA: TGTGCCAGCAGCTTATACCGGACAGCAAATAACTATGGCTACACCTTC; CDR3 protein: CASSLYRTANNYGYTF
clone size: NA; V gene: TRBV7-2; J gene: TRBJ2-7; D gene: TRBD1; CDR3 DNA: TGTGCCAGCAGCTTAGAATGGCAGGGGGACGAGCAGTACTTC; CDR3 protein: CASSLEWQGDEQYF
clone size: NA; V gene: TRBV19; J gene: TRBJ1-3; D gene: NA; CDR3 DNA: TGTGCCAGTAGTATACAGATCTCTGGAAACACCATATATTTT; CDR3 protein: CASSIQISGNTIYF